These 3 T cell receptor beta chains were sequenced from one sample in a study of blood T cell repertoires in COVID-19. Sequencing used immunoSEQ multiplex PCR; TCRdb keeps in-frame clones, though not all of them. The data show roughly 350,000 clones, 88% seen once. Sequencing used peripheral blood. The receptors originated from a woman aged 65 to 85 with COVID-19, enrolled during active disease.

This clone was picked up one time. The V call is TRBV9, the J call TRBJ2-1; TRBD2 agrees at 8 bases. The germline V gene has CDR1 SGDLS and CDR2 YYNGEE. V dropped 5 bases and J dropped 8; count of bases not matched to a gene: 15. CDR3 size: 16 residues. CDR3 protein: CASSGRTSNFLDEQFF. The CDR3 DNA reads as TGTGCCAGCAGTGGAAGGACTAGCAACTTTCTGGATGAGCAGTTCTTC.

This clone was recorded once. The chain is built from TRBV6-5 and TRBJ2-7; D not resolved. The CDR3 loop spans 12 amino acids. Germline V lookup: CDR1 MNHEY, CDR2 SVGAGI. Trimming removed 8 bases at V and 6 bases at J, with 14 bases between. The CDR3 here is CASVYEYREQYF. The CDR3 DNA sequence: TGTGCCAGCGTTTATGAGTACCGCGAGCAGTACTTC.

V usage is TRBV29-1 and J usage is TRBJ1-1; D possibly corresponds to TRBD1 (6 bases). V was clipped by 5 bases and J by 7 bases, with 14 bases between them. CDR3 size: 12 residues. Germline V gene data show CDR1 as SQVTM and CDR2 as ANQGSEA. The CDR3 reads CSVRQGNREAFF. CDR3 DNA sequence: TGCAGCGTTAGGCAGGGGAACCGTGAAGCTTTCTTT.